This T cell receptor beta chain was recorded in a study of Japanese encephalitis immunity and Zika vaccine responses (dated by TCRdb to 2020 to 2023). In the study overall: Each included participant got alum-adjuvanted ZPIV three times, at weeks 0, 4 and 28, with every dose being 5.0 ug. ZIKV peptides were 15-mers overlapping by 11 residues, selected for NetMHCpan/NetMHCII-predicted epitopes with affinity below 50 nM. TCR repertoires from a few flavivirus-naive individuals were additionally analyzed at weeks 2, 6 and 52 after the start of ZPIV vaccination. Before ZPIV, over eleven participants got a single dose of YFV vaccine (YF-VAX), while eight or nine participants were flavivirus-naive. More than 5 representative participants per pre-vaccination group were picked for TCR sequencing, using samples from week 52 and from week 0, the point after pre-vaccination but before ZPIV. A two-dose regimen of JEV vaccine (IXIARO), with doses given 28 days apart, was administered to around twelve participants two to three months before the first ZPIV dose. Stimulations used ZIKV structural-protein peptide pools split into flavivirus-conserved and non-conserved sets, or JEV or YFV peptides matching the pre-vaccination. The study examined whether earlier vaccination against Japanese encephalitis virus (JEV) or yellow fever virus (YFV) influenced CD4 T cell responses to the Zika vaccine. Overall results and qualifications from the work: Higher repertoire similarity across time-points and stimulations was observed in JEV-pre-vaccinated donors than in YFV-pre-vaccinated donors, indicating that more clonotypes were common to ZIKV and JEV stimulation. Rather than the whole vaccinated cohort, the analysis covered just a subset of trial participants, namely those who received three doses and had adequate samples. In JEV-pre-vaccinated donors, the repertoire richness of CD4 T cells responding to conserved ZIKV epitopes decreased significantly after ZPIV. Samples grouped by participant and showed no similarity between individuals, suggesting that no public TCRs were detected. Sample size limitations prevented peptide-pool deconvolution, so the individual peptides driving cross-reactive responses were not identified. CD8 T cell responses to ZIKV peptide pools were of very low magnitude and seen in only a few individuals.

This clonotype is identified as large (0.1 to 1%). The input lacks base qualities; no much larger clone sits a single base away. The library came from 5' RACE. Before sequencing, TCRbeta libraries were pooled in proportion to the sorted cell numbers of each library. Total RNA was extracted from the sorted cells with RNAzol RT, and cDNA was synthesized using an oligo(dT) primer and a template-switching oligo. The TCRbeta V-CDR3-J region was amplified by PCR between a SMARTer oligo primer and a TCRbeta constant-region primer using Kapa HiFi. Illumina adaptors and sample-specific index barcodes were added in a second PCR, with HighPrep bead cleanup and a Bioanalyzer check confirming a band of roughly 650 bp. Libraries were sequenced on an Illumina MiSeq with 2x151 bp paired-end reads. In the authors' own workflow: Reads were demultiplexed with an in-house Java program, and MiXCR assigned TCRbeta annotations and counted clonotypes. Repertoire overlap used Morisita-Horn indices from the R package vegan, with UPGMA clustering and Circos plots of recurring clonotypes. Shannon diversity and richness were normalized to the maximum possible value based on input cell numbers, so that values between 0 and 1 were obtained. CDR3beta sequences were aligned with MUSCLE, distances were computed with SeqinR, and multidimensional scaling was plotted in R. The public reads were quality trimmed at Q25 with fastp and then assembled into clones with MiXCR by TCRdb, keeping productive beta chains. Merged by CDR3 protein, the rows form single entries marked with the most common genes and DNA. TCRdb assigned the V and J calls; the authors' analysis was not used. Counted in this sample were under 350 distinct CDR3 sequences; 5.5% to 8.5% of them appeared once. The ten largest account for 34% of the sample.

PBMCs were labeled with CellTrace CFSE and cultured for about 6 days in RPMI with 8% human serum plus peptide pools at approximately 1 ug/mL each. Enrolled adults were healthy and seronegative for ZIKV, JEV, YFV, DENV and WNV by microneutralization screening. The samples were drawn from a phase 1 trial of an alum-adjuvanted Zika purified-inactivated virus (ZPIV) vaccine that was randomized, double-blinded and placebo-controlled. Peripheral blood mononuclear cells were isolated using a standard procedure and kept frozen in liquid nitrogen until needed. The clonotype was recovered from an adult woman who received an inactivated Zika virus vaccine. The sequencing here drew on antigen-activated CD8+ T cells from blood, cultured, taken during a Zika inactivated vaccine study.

The bases are TGTGCCAGCAGTCCCCGCCCGGACACAAACTACGAGCAGTACTTC. Its protein is CASSPRPDTNYEQYF. The chain links TRBV28 with TRBJ2-7; TRBD1 might be the D gene, on 5 matching bases. The cysteine opens and the phenylalanine closes a CDR3 of 15 amino acids. Only the CDR3 DNA is retained, 45 bases long and in frame from the first base. Trimming removed 5 bases from V and 3 bases from J, leaving 17 bases between the germline ends. The germline V gene yields MDHEN for CDR1 and SYDVKM for CDR2. With the rest looked up from the reference TRBV28 and TRBJ2-7 genes rather than sequenced, the full variable domain is DVKVTQSSRYLVKRTGEKVFLECVQDMDHENMFWYRQDPGLGLRLIYFSYDVKMKEKGDIPEGYSVSREKKERFSLILESASTNQTSMYLCASSPRPDTNYEQYFGPGTRLTVT.